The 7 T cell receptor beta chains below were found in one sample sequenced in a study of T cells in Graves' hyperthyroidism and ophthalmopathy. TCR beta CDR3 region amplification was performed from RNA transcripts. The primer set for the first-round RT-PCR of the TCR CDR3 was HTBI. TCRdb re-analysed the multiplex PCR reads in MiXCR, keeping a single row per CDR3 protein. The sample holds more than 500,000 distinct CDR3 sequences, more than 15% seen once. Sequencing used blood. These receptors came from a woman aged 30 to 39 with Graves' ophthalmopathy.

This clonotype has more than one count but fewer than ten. The CDR3 coding sequence is TGTGCCAGCAGTTTACCAACCACCGTCAGTCAGGGAGGCTGGGACAATGAGCAGTTCTTC. Amino acids: CASSLPTTVSQGGWDNEQFF. The genes are TRBV27 and TRBJ2-1, with a possible D match to TRBD2 (6 bases). Germline values: CDR1 MNHEY, CDR2 SMNVEV (reference sequence). V was clipped by 2 bases and J by 5 bases, with 28 bases between them. The length of the CDR3 is 20 residues.

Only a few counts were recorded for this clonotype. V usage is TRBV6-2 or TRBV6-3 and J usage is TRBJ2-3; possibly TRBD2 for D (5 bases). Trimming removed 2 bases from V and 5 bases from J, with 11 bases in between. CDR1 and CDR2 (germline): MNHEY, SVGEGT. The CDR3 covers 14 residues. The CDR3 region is CASSYVGSEDTQYF. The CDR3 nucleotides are TGTGCCAGCAGTTACGTTGGTAGCGAAGATACGCAGTATTTT.

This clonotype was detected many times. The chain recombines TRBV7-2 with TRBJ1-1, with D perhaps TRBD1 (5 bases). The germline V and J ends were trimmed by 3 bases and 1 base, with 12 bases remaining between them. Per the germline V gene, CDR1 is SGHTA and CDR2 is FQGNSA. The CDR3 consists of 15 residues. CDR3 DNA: TGTGCCAGCAGCTTGCACCAGACAGCGAACACTGAAGCTTTCTTT. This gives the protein CASSLHQTANTEAFF.

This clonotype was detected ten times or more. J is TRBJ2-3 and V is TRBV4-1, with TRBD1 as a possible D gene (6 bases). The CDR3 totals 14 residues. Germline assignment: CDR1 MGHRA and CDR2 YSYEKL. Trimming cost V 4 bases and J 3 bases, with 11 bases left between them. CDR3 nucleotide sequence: TGCGCCAGCAGCCTATACGACAGGACAGATACGCAGTATTTT. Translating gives CASSLYDRTDTQYF.

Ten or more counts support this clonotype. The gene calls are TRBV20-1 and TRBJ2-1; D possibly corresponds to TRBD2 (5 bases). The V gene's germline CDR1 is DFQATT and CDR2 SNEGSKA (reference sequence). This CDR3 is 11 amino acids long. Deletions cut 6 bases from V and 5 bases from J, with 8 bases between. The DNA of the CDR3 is TGCAGTGCGGGAGAGAACAATGAGCAGTTCTTC. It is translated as CSAGENNEQFF.

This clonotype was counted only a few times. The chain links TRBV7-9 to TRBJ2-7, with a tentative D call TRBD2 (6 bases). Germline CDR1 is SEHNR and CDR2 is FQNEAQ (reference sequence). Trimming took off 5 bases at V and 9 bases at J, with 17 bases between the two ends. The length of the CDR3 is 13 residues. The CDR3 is CASSPTAEGWQYF. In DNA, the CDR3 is TGTGCCAGCAGCCCGACGGCGGAGGGTTGGCAGTACTTC.

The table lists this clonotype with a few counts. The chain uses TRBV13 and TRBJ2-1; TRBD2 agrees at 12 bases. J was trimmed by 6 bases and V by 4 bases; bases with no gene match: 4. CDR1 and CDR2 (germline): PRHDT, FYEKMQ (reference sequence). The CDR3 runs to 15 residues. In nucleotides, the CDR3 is TGTGCCAGCAGCTCCGGGACTAGCGGGTTCAATGAGCAGTTCTTC. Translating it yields CASSSGTSGFNEQFF.